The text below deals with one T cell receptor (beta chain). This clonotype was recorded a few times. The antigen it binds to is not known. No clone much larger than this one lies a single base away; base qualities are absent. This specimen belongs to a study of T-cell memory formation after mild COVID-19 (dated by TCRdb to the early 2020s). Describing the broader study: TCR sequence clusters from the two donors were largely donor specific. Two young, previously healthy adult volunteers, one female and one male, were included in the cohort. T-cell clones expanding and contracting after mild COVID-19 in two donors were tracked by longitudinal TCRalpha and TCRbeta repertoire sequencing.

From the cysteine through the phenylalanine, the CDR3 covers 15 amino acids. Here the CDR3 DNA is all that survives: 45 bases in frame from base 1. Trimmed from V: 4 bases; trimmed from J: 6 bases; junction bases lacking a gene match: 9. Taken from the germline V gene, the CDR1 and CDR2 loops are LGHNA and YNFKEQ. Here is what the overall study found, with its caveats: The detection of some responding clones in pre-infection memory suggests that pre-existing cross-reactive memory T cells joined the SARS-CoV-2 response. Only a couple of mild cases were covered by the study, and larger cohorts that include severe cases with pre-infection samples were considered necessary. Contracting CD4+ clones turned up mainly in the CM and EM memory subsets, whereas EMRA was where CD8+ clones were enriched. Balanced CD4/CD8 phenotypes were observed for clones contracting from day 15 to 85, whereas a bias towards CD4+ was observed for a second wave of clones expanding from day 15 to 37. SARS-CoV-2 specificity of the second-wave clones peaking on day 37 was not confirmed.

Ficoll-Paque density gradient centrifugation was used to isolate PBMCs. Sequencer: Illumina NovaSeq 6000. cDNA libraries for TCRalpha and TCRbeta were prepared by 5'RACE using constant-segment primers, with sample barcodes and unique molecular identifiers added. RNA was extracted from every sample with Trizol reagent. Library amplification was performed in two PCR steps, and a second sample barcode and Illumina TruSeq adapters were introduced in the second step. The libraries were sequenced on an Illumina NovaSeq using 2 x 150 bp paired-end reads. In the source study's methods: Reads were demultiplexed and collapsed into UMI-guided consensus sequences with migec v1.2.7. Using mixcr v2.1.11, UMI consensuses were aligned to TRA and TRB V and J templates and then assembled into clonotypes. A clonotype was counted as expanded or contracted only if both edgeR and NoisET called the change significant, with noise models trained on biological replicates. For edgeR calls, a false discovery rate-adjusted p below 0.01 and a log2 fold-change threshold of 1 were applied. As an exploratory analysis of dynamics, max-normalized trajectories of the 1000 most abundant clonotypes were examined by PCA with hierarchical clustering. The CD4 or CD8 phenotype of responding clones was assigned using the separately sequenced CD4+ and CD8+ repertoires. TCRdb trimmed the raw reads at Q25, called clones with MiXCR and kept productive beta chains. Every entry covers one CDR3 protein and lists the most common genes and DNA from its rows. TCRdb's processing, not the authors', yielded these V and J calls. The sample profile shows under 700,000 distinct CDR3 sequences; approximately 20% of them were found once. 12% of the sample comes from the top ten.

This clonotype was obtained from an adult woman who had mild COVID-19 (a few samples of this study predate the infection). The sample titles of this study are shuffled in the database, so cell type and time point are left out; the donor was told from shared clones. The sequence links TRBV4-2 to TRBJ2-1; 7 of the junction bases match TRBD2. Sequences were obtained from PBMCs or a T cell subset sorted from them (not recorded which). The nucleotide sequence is TGTGCCAGCAGCCCGAGGGGCGGGAGAAGCAATGAGCAGTTCTTC. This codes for CASSPRGGRSNEQFF.